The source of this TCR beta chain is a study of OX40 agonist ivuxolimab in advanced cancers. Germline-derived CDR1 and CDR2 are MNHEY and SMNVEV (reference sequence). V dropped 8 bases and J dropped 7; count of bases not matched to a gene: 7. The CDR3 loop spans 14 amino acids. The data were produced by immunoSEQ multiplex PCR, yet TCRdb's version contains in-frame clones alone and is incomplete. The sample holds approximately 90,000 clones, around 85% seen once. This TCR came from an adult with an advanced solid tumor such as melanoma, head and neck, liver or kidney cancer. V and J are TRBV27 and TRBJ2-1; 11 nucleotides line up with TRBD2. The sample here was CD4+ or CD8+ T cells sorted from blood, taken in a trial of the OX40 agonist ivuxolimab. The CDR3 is CASGSGRVPNEQFF. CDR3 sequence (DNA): TGTGCCAGCGGTAGCGGGAGGGTCCCTAATGAGCAGTTCTTC.